Detailed here is one T cell receptor (beta chain). Its antigen is not known. These data belong to a study of shared clonotypes between healthy human individuals. Germline V gene sequence: CDR1 SGDLS, CDR2 YYNGEE. The CDR3 is 14 residues long. The V end lost 0 bases, the J end lost 6 bases, and 13 bases lay between the germline ends. Only in-frame clones appear in the TCRdb table, and some are missing; sequencing was by immunoSEQ multiplex PCR. The data contain about 2.4 million clones, just over 90% of them singletons. Study-wide findings and caveats: Estimated richness was generally greater in naive than memory subsets.

V is TRBV9 and J is TRBJ2-7, with D possibly matching TRBD2 (6 bases). This receptor was identified in a young man in good health. Sample: naive CD4+ T cells sorted from blood. Described subset: CD45RA+ positively selected. The CDR3: CASSVAAGQFEQYF. CDR3 bases: TGTGCCAGCAGCGTAGCGGCGGGGCAATTCGAGCAGTACTTC.